The 18 T cell receptor beta chains below come from one sample, sequenced in a study of CD8 T cells in Susac syndrome (dated by TCRdb to between 2017 and 2020). Library prep was done by the immunoSEQ multiplex PCR assay. RNA was extracted with the RNeasy kit and about 0.5 to 1 ug was reverse transcribed using random hexamers. TCRdb trimmed public reads at Q25 via fastp, called clones via MiXCR and kept in-frame beta chains. All rows with the same CDR3 protein become a single entry with the most common DNA and genes. The sample table contains about 130,000 distinct CDR3 sequences; only one count was recorded for around 94% of them. The ten largest clones add up to 0.085% to 0.09% of the sample. Sequencing used CD4+ T cells from PBMCs. The receptors shown here come from a human donor in good health.

The V gene is TRBV20-1, the J gene TRBJ1-5; perhaps TRBD1 as D (5 bases). CDR1 DFQATT and CDR2 SNEGSKA come from the germline V gene (reference sequence). V was clipped by 6 bases and J by 13 bases, with 13 bases between them. The CDR3 loop spans 10 amino acids. The chain's CDR3 is CSAVDTHQHF. Written as DNA, the CDR3 is TGCAGTGCAGTGGACACCCATCAGCATTTT.

The chain joins TRBV27 to TRBJ2-1, with D possibly matching TRBD2 (5 bases). The V end was cut by 6 bases, the J end by 4 bases, with 22 bases between. The length of the CDR3 is 17 residues. Germline lookup yields CDR1 MNHEY and CDR2 SMNVEV (reference sequence). CDR3 nucleotide sequence: TGTGCCAGCAGCCGCCTCGGGAAGAGCCACGGGTACAATGAGCAGTTCTTC. Encoded protein: CASSRLGKSHGYNEQFF.

This sequence joins TRBV6-2 or TRBV6-3 and TRBJ2-7; D tentatively reads TRBD1 or TRBD2 (5 bases each). The V end lost 5 bases, the J end lost 3 bases, and 14 bases lay between the germline ends. In germline, CDR1 is MNHEY, CDR2 SVGEGT. This CDR3 region has 14 residues. CDR3 sequence reads: CASSRPQGVYEQYF. The CDR3 bases are TGTGCCAGCAGTAGACCCCAGGGAGTCTACGAGCAGTACTTC.

The V gene is TRBV3-1, the J gene TRBJ2-1; the match to TRBD2 covers 10 bases. The CDR3 contains 17 residues. Germline lookup yields CDR1 LGHDT and CDR2 YNNKEL (reference sequence). J gave up 1 base and V 4 bases, and 7 bases lay outside the gene matches. In DNA form, the CDR3 reads TGTGCCAGCAGCCCCCCAGCGGGAGGGATTTCCTACAATGAGCAGTTCTTC. Translation: CASSPPAGGISYNEQFF.

V is TRBV7-9 and J is TRBJ2-7, with D possibly matching TRBD1 (6 bases). The ends were cut back, 4 bases at V and 2 bases at J, with 9 bases in the middle. Germline loops: CDR1 SEHNR, CDR2 FQNEAQ (reference sequence). The CDR3 is 13 amino acids. CDR3 residues: CASSSEGAYEQYF. DNA of the CDR3: TGTGCCAGCAGCTCAGAGGGGGCCTACGAGCAGTACTTC.

The chain couples TRBV3-1 to TRBJ1-5, with D hard to call. CDR3 length: 14 amino acids. Germline V lookup: CDR1 LGHDT, CDR2 YNNKEL (reference sequence). The V end lost 0 bases, the J end lost 1 base, and 4 bases lay between the germline ends. Written as DNA, the CDR3 is TGTGCCAGCAGCCAAGAGGAGAGCAATCAGCCCCAGCATTTT. It specifies CASSQEESNQPQHF.

The chain is built from TRBV7-9 and TRBJ1-6; 7 bases map to TRBD1. The V segment lost 4 bases and the J segment 7 bases; nucleotides outside the gene matches: 4. The germline V gene has CDR1 SEHNR and CDR2 FQNEAQ (reference sequence). CDR3 length equals 14 residues. The CDR3 DNA follows: TGTGCCAGCAGCTCGCAGGGGGGGAATTCACCCCTCCACTTT. Its translation: CASSSQGGNSPLHF. The full variable domain, rest sourced from reference TRBV7-9 and TRBJ1-6, is DTGVSQNPRHKITKRGQNVTFRCDPISEHNRLYWYRQTLGQGPEFLTYFQNEAQLEKSRLLSDRFSAERPKGSFSTLEIQRTEQGDSAMYLCASSSQGGNSPLHFGNGTRLTVT.

J is TRBJ2-7 and V is TRBV9, with 8 positions matching TRBD1. The CDR3 has 14 residues. The germline gives CDR1 SGDLS, CDR2 YYNGEE. Trimming took 4 bases from V and 1 from J; bases not matched to a gene: 4. The CDR3 DNA follows: TGTGCCAGCAGCAGCCGGGACAGGTCCTACGAGCAGTACTTC. This translates into CASSSRDRSYEQYF. Filled out from reference TRBV9 and TRBJ2-7, the complete variable domain reads DSGVTQTPKHLITATGQRVTLRCSPRSGDLSVYWYQQSLDQGLQFLIQYYNGEERAKGNILERFSAQQFPDLHSELNLSSLELGDSALYFCASSSRDRSYEQYFGPGTRLTVT.

The chain employs TRBV2 and TRBJ2-2; D not certain. The V end lost 1 base, the J end lost 2 bases, and 8 bases lay between the germline ends. Germline loops: CDR1 SNHLY, CDR2 FYNNEI. There are 15 residues in the CDR3. CDR3 in DNA: TGTGCCAGCAGTGAAGAAGGACCCAACACCGGGGAGCTGTTTTTT. This codes for CASSEEGPNTGELFF.

The V gene is TRBV5-1, the J gene TRBJ1-2; D gene unclear. Trimming left V 2 bases short and J 0 bases short, with 17 bases between. CDR1 and CDR2 from the germline V gene are SGHRS and YFSETQ. CDR3 size: 17 residues. The CDR3, as DNA: TGCGCCAGCAGCTTCCCCGACACCAAGAATTCTAACTATGGCTACACCTTC. Residues: CASSFPDTKNSNYGYTF.

The CDR3 protein is CASSPQTGRKNIQYF. The CDR3 DNA sequence: TGTGCCAGTAGTCCCCAGACAGGGAGAAAAAACATTCAGTACTTC. This rearrangement joins TRBV19 to TRBJ2-4; 7 bases align to TRBD1. CDR3 size: 15 residues. The trim removed 5 bases at V and 4 bases at J, leaving 8 bases unmatched. Germline V lookup: CDR1 LNHDA, CDR2 SQIVND (reference sequence).

The chain is built from TRBV6-1 and TRBJ2-1; D not resolved. There are 15 residues in the CDR3. Trimming removed 2 bases at V and 1 base at J, with 9 bases between. CDR1 MNHNS and CDR2 SASEGT come from the germline V gene. The CDR3 reads CASSERSRSYNEQFF. The CDR3 bases are TGTGCCAGCAGTGAAAGAAGTCGGTCCTACAATGAGCAGTTCTTC.

The chain carries TRBV12-3 or TRBV12-4 and TRBJ1-5; D call uncertain. CDR3 size: 15 residues. V was cut by 6 bases and J by 3 bases, with 15 bases left in between. For the CDR3, the DNA is TGTGCCAGCAGCCATTCGAGAGGCATCAATCAGCCCCAGCATTTT. It codes for CASSHSRGINQPQHF.

The genes are TRBV20-1 and TRBJ2-1, with D unclear. Per germline, CDR1 DFQATT and CDR2 SNEGSKA (reference sequence). V shed 6 bases and J shed 1 base, with 19 bases lying between them. This CDR3 has 16 amino acids. In nucleotides, the CDR3 is TGCAGTGCCAAATCGCCCGAAAGTGGGTCCTACAATGAGCAGTTCTTC. Translated: CSAKSPESGSYNEQFF.

The rearrangement joins TRBV18 to TRBJ1-1; D unresolved. The V gene's germline CDR1 is KGHSH and CDR2 LQKENI. Between the trimmed V and J ends, which lost 1 base and 3 bases, there was a span of 12 bases. There are 15 residues in the CDR3. In nucleotides, the CDR3 is TGTGCCAGCTCACCACGTGTTTCGAGAGACACTGAAGCTTTCTTT. Translating gives CASSPRVSRDTEAFF.

J is TRBJ2-7 and V is TRBV7-2; D is undetermined. Germline V gene data show CDR1 as SGHTA and CDR2 as FQGNSA. The CDR3 loop spans 13 amino acids. Trimming removed 5 bases at V and 6 bases at J, with 14 bases between. The CDR3 loop reads CASSRSTASEQYF. CDR3 nucleotide sequence: TGTGCCAGCAGCCGAAGTACTGCCTCCGAGCAGTACTTC.

This chain links TRBV7-2 with TRBJ2-5; D is unclear. Trimming took 5 bases from V and 5 from J, leaving 12 bases between them. CDR1 SGHTA and CDR2 FQGNSA come from the germline V gene. This CDR3 contains 13 residues. The CDR3 bases are TGTGCCAGCAGCCAGGCGCGTTGGGAGACCCAGTACTTC. It translates to CASSQARWETQYF.

As for this clonotype: At one end the junction does not follow the germline gene, possibly because of a read error. The rearrangement joins TRBV10-3 to TRBJ2-1, with 8 positions matching TRBD2. Germline assignment: CDR1 ENHRY and CDR2 SYGVKD. The CDR3 is made up of 14 amino acids. The CDR3 sequence: CALRSGGLGDEQFF. The CDR3 bases are TGTGCCCTCAGAAGCGGGGGCCTCGGGGATGAGCAGTTCTTC.